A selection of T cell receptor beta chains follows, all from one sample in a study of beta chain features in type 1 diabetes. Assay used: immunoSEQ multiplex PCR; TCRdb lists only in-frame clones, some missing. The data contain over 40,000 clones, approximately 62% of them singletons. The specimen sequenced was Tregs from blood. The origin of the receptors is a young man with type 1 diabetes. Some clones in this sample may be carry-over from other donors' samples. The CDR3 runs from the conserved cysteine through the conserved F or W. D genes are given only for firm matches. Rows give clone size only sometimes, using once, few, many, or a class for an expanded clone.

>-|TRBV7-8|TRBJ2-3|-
CASSLVWGGTSTDTQYF
TGTGCCAGCAGCTTAGTTTGGGGTGGGACTAGCACAGATACGCAGTATTTT
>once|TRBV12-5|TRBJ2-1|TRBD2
CASGFVRTSGGNNEQFF
TGTGCTAGTGGTTTTGTCCGGACTAGCGGGGGTAACAATGAGCAGTTCTTC
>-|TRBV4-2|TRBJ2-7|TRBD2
CASSQELRLAGGPPYEQYF
TGTGCCAGCAGCCAAGAATTGCGACTAGCGGGGGGGCCCCCCTACGAGCAGTACTTC
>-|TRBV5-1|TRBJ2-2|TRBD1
CASSRGQASTGELFF
TGCGCCAGCAGCCGGGGACAGGCGAGCACCGGGGAGCTGTTTTTT
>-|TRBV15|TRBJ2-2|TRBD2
CATSRRLAGNTGELFF
TGTGCCACCAGCAGACGACTAGCGGGGAACACCGGGGAGCTGTTTTTT
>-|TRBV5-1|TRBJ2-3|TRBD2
CASSLRTSGGFTDTQYF
TGCGCCAGCAGCTTGAGGACTAGCGGGGGCTTCACAGATACGCAGTATTTT
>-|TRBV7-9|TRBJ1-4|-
CASTLRGGNEKLFF
TGTGCCAGCACCCTCCGGGGGGGTAATGAAAAACTGTTTTTT
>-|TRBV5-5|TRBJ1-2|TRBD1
CATRDSRGANYGYTF
TGTGCCACACGGGACAGCCGAGGGGCTAACTATGGCTACACCTTC
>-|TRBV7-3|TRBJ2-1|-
CASSPQGDSYNEQFF
TGTGCCAGCAGCCCTCAAGGGGACTCCTACAATGAGCAGTTCTTC
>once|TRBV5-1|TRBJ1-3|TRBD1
CASRELRDSGNTIYF
TGCGCCAGCAGGGAACTTCGGGACAGTGGAAACACCATATATTTT
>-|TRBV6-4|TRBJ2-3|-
CASSVDRTTDTQYF
TGTGCCAGCAGTGTTGACAGGACGACAGATACGCAGTATTTT
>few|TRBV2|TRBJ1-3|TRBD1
CASTEQGFSGNTIYF
TGTGCCAGCACCGAACAGGGGTTCTCTGGAAACACCATATATTTT
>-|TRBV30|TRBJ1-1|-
CAWSARRNTEAFF
TGTGCCTGGAGTGCTAGAAGGAACACTGAAGCTTTCTTT
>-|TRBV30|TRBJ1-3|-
CAWMAGDGNTIYF
TGTGCCTGGATGGCAGGGGACGGAAACACCATATATTTT
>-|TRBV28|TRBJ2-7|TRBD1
CASSGTVPSYEQYF
TGTGCCAGCAGTGGGACAGTACCTTCCTACGAGCAGTACTTC
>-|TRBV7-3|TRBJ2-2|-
CASSVNPVTGELFF
TGTGCCAGCAGTGTCAATCCGGTTACCGGGGAGCTGTTTTTT